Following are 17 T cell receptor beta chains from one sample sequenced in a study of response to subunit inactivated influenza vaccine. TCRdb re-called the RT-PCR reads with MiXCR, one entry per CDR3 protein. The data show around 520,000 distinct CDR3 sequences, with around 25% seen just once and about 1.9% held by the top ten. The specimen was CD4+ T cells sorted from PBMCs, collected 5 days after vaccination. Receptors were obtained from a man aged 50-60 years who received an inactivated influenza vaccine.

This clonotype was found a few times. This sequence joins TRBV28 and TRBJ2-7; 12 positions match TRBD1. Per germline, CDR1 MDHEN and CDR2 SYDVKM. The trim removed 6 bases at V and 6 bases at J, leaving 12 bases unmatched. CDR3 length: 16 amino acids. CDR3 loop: CASRRRFGTGGGEQYF. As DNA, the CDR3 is TGTGCCAGCAGACGCCGATTCGGGACAGGGGGCGGCGAGCAGTACTTC.

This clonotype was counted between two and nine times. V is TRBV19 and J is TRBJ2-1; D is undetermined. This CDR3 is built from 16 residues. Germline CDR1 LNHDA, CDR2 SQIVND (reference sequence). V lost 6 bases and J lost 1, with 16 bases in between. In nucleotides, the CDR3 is TGTGCCAGTAGCCGCCGGCGGATTCCTTCCTACAATGAGCAGTTCTTC. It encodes CASSRRRIPSYNEQFF.

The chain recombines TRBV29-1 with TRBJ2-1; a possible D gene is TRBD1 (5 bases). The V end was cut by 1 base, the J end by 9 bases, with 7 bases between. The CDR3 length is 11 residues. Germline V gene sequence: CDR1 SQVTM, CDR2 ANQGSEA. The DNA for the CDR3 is TGCAGCGTTGAAGTAGGGGCTGAGCAGTTCTTC. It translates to CSVEVGAEQFF.

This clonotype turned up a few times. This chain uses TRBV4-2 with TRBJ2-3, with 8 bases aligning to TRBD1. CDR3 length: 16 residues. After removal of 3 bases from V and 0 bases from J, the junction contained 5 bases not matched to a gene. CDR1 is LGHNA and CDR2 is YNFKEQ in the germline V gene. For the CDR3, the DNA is TGTGCCAGCAGCCAGAGACAGGGGTTCAGCACAGATACGCAGTATTTT. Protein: CASSQRQGFSTDTQYF.

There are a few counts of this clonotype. The CDR3 protein is CAIKGQGTTGELFF. DNA for the CDR3: TGTGCCATCAAGGGACAGGGGACCACCGGGGAGCTGTTTTTT. V and J are TRBV10-3 and TRBJ2-2; TRBD1 matches at 10 bases. Germline CDR1 is ENHRY and CDR2 is SYGVKD. The V and J ends lost 7 bases and 4 bases, in that order; junction bases with no gene match: 3. The CDR3 contains 14 residues.

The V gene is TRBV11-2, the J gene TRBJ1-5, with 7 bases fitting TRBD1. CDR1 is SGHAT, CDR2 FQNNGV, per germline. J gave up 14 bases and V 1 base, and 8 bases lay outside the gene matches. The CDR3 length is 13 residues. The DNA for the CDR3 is TGTGCCAGCAGCTTAGCCGGGGACAGCATAAAGCATTTT. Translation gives CASSLAGDSIKHF.

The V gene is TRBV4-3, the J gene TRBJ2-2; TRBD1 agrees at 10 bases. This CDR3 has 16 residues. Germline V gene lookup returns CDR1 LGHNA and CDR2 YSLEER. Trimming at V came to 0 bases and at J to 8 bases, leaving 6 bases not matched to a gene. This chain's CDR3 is CASSQEDRGVIGELFF. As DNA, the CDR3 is TGCGCCAGCAGCCAAGAGGACAGGGGGGTAATTGGGGAGCTGTTTTTT.

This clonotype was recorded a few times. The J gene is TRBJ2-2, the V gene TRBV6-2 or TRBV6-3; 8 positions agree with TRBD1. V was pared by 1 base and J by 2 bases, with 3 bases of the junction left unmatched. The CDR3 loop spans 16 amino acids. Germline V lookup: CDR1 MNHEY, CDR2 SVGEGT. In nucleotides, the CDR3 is TGTGCCAGCAGTTACTTGGACAGGGCTAACACCGGGGAGCTGTTTTTT. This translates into CASSYLDRANTGELFF.

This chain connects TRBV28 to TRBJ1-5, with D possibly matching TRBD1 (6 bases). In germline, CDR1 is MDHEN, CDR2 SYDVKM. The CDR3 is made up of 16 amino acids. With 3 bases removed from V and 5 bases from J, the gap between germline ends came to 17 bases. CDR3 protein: CASSFEGVIGDQPQHF. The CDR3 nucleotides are TGTGCCAGCAGTTTTGAGGGGGTCATTGGCGATCAGCCCCAGCATTTT.

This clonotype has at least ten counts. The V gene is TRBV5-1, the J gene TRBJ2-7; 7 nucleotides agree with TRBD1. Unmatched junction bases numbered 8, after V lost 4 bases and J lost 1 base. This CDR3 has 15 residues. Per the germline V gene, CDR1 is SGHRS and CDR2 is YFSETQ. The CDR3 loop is CASSQPDRASYEQYF. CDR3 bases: TGCGCCAGCAGCCAACCCGACAGGGCGTCCTACGAGCAGTACTTC.

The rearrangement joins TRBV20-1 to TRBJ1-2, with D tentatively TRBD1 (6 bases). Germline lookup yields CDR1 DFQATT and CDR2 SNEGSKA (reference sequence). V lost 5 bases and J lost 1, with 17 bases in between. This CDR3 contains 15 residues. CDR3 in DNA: TGCAGTGCTGACCAAAGACAGGCAGATAACTATGGCTACACCTTC. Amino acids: CSADQRQADNYGYTF.

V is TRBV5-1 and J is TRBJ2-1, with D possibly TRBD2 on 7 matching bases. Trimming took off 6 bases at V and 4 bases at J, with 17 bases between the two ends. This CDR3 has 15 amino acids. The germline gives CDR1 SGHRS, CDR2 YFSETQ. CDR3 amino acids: CASKRGGGPYNEQFF. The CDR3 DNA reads TGCGCCAGCAAGCGGGGAGGGGGGCCGTACAATGAGCAGTTCTTC.

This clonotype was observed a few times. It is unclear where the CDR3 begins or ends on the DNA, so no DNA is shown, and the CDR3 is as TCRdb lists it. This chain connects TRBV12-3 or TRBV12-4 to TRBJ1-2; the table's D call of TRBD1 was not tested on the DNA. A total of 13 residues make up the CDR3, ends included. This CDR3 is CASSFGPGRGYTF.

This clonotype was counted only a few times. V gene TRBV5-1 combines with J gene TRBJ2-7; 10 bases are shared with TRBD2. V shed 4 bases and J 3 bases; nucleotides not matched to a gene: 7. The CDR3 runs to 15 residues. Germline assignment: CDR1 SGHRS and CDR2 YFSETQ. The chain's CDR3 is CASSPRPSGSYEQYF. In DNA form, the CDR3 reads TGCGCCAGCAGCCCCCGGCCTAGCGGGAGCTACGAGCAGTACTTC.

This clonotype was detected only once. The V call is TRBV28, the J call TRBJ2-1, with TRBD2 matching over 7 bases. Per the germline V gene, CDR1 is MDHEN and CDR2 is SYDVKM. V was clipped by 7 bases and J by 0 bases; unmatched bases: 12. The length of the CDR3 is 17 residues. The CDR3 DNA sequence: TGTGCCAGCACCCCAGTGGTCGGGAGGTTCTCCTACAATGAGCAGTTCTTC. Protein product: CASTPVVGRFSYNEQFF.

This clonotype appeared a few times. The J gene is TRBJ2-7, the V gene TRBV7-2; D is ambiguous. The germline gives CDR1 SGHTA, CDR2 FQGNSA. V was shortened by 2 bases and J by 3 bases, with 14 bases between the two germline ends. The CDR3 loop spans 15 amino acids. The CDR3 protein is CASSLRSVGGYEQYF. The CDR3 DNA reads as TGTGCCAGCAGCTTAAGGAGCGTTGGCGGCTACGAGCAGTACTTC.

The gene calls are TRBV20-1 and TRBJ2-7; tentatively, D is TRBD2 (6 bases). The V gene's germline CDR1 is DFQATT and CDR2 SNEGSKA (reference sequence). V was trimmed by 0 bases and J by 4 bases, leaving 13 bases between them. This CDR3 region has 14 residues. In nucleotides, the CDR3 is TGCAGTGCTAGAGATCTAGGGCTAGCGTACGAGCAGTACTTC. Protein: CSARDLGLAYEQYF.